Below are 19 T cell receptor beta chains sequenced from a single sample in a study of blood T cell repertoires in COVID-19. Clones were sequenced by immunoSEQ multiplex PCR, and TCRdb holds only the in-frame ones, with some missing. The data hold approximately 70,000 clones, with roughly 85% observed a single time. The sample taken for sequencing was peripheral blood. The source is a woman aged 45-59 years with COVID-19, enrolled during active disease.

The chain has TRBV10-3 and TRBJ1-2; D is ambiguous. The CDR3 length is 15 residues. Germline V gene data show CDR1 as ENHRY and CDR2 as SYGVKD. Between the trimmed V and J ends, which lost 4 bases and 3 bases, there was a span of 15 bases. The CDR3 DNA is TGTGCCATCAGTGGAGCCTTGAGCGCGTACTATGGCTACACCTTC. It yields the protein CAISGALSAYYGYTF.

This clone rates as medium-sized. The rearrangement links TRBV9 to TRBJ2-2; tentative D call: TRBD2 (6 bases). Trimming pared 7 bases from V and 7 bases from J, leaving 11 bases between. CDR1 and CDR2 (germline): SGDLS, YYNGEE. CDR3 length equals 12 residues. The CDR3 reads CASGREHGELFF. In DNA form, the CDR3 reads TGTGCCAGCGGTCGGGAGCACGGGGAGCTGTTTTTT.

This clone was counted only a few times. The chain carries TRBV3-1 (or the pseudogene TRBV3-2) and TRBJ1-3; no reliable D call. The germline V gene has CDR1 LGHDT and CDR2 YNNKEL (reference sequence). The germline V and J ends were trimmed by 2 bases and 7 bases, with 9 bases remaining between them. The CDR3 extends over 13 amino acids. CDR3 loop: CASSQYAGNTIYF. The CDR3, as DNA: TGTGCCAGCAGCCAATACGCGGGGAACACCATATATTTT.

The CDR3 DNA reads as TGCGCCAGCAGCCAACTTACCGGGAACACGCCTGGGGCCAACGTCCTGACTTTC. It yields the protein CASSQLTGNTPGANVLTF. This chain uses TRBV4-1 with TRBJ2-6; perhaps TRBD2 as D (5 bases). The CDR3 spans 18 residues. The germline V gene has CDR1 MGHRA and CDR2 YSYEKL. Trimming pared 2 bases from V and 2 bases from J, leaving 16 bases between.

The chain links TRBV2 to TRBJ2-1; 12 bases line up with TRBD2. This CDR3 region has 16 residues. Germline trimming cut 4 bases from V and 0 bases from J; bases unmatched to any gene: 1. The germline gives CDR1 SNHLY, CDR2 FYNNEI. In nucleotides, the CDR3 is TGTGCCAGCAGTGGGACTAGCGGGACCTCCTACAATGAGCAGTTCTTC. Translating gives CASSGTSGTSYNEQFF.

CDR3 in amino acids: CASSEYQAGSYGYTF. The CDR3 DNA reads TGTGCCAGCAGTGAATACCAGGCAGGCAGCTATGGCTACACCTTC. This sequence joins TRBV25-1 and TRBJ1-2, with D unresolved. Germline lookup yields CDR1 MGHDK and CDR2 SYGVNS. This CDR3 is built from 15 residues. V lost 0 bases and J 4 bases, leaving 12 bases between the germline ends.

The V call is TRBV5-1, the J call TRBJ1-2; 10 bases are shared with TRBD1. CDR3 size: 14 residues. Germline CDR1 and CDR2: SGHRS and YFSETQ. J gave up 2 bases and V 4 bases, and 2 bases lay outside the gene matches. DNA for the CDR3: TGCGCCAGCAGCCCGGGACAGGGGAACTATGGCTACACCTTC. As protein: CASSPGQGNYGYTF.

V gene TRBV28 combines with J gene TRBJ2-5, with 8 bases aligning to TRBD2. Germline V gene lookup returns CDR1 MDHEN and CDR2 SYDVKM. Trimming took 10 bases from V and 3 from J; bases not matched to a gene: 7. The CDR3 covers 13 residues. CDR3 residues: CATSPLAEETQYF. CDR3 DNA: TGTGCCACCTCCCCACTAGCGGAAGAGACCCAGTACTTC.

J is TRBJ1-4 and V is TRBV4-1, with D perhaps TRBD1 (5 bases). The V and J ends lost 0 bases and 6 bases respectively, with 11 bases between them. The V gene's germline CDR1 is MGHRA and CDR2 YSYEKL. CDR3 length: 15 residues. The CDR3 coding sequence is TGCGCCAGCAGCCAAGAACGGCAGGGTTATGAAAAACTGTTTTTT. Residues: CASSQERQGYEKLFF.

The chain joins TRBV19 to TRBJ2-5; possibly TRBD2 for D (5 bases). Germline CDR1 and CDR2: LNHDA and SQIVND (reference sequence). V lost 3 bases and J 5 bases, leaving 13 bases between the germline ends. This CDR3 has 14 residues. The CDR3 region has the DNA TGTGCCAGTAGTATGGGAGTTGGAGTGGAGACCCAGTACTTC. This codes for CASSMGVGVETQYF.

The chain joins TRBV2 to TRBJ2-5, with no clear D. The V end lost 4 bases, the J end lost 5 bases, and 5 bases lay between the germline ends. Germline CDR1 and CDR2: SNHLY and FYNNEI. This CDR3 region has 11 residues. The DNA of the CDR3 is TGTGCCAGCAGTGCCGTCGAGACCCAGTACTTC. Translated: CASSAVETQYF.

The chain uses TRBV4-3 and TRBJ2-1; 9 bases are shared with TRBD2. V shed 0 bases, J shed 7 bases, and the junction held 7 bases outside the gene matches. CDR1 is LGHNA, CDR2 YSLEER, per germline. This CDR3 is 16 amino acids long. The DNA of the CDR3 is TGCGCCAGCAGCCAAGATCTCGCGGGAGGGCGAAATGAGCAGTTCTTC. It yields the protein CASSQDLAGGRNEQFF.

This clone was seen only once. The chain couples TRBV3-1 (or the pseudogene TRBV3-2) to TRBJ2-2; 9 nucleotides align to TRBD1. V shed 0 bases and J 5 bases; nucleotides not matched to a gene: 7. Germline assignment: CDR1 LGHDT and CDR2 YNNKEL (reference sequence). This CDR3 region has 17 residues. CDR3 region: CASSQDWDRVKTGELFF. CDR3 in DNA: TGTGCCAGCAGCCAAGACTGGGACAGGGTAAAGACCGGGGAGCTGTTTTTT.

The rearrangement links TRBV24-1 to TRBJ2-7; 8 bases map to TRBD1. Germline V gene data show CDR1 as KGHDR and CDR2 as SFDVKD. This CDR3 is built from 14 residues. V lost 5 bases and J lost 3; bases outside the gene matches: 5. The DNA of the CDR3 is TGTGCCACCAGTGGTGGACAGGGAAACTACGAGCAGTACTTC. Its protein product is CATSGGQGNYEQYF.

The chain combines TRBV19 with TRBJ2-1; 9 bases fit TRBD1. There are 14 residues in the CDR3. In germline, CDR1 is LNHDA, CDR2 SQIVND (reference sequence). After removal of 6 bases from V and 7 bases from J, the junction contained 7 bases not matched to a gene. This CDR3 is CASSRDRVRNEQFF. In DNA form, the CDR3 reads TGTGCCAGTAGCCGGGACAGGGTTAGGAATGAGCAGTTCTTC. The full variable domain, its missing parts supplied by reference TRBV19 and TRBJ2-1, is DGGITQSPKYLFRKEGQNVTLSCEQNLNHDAMYWYRQDPGQGLRLIYYSQIVNDFQKGDIAEGYSVSREKKESFPLTVTSAQKNPTAFYLCASSRDRVRNEQFFGPGTRLTVL.

The genes are TRBV7-2 and TRBJ2-1, with 9 bases fitting TRBD1. V shed 6 bases, J shed 2 bases, and the junction held 8 bases outside the gene matches. Germline assignment: CDR1 SGHTA and CDR2 FQGNSA. The CDR3 has 16 residues. Written as DNA, the CDR3 is TGTGCCAGCAGGAGTAAGGGACAGGGCCCCTACAATGAGCAGTTCTTC. This gives the protein CASRSKGQGPYNEQFF.

This chain joins TRBV4-3 and TRBJ2-2; tentatively, D is TRBD1 (5 bases). The CDR3 is 12 amino acids. The V gene's germline CDR1 is LGHNA and CDR2 YSLEER. V lost 2 bases and J 7 bases, leaving 5 bases between the germline ends. The CDR3 DNA reads TGCGCCAGCAGCCAAAGGGGCGGGGAGCTGTTTTTT. Amino acid sequence: CASSQRGGELFF.

The V call is TRBV27, the J call TRBJ1-2, with 8 bases that match TRBD1. Germline V gene sequence: CDR1 MNHEY, CDR2 SMNVEV (reference sequence). The J segment lost 7 bases and the V segment lost 3 bases, leaving 1 base of the junction unmatched. The CDR3 is 12 amino acids. The DNA of the CDR3 is TGTGCCAGCAGTTTGGACAGGGCTGGCTACACCTTC. It translates to CASSLDRAGYTF.

The J gene is TRBJ2-5, the V gene TRBV28; D might be TRBD2 (7 bases). Germline V gene sequence: CDR1 MDHEN, CDR2 SYDVKM. The length of the CDR3 is 14 residues. V shed 6 bases and J shed 5 bases, with 16 bases lying between them. CDR3 sequence: CASREGGTEETQYF. In DNA form, the CDR3 reads TGTGCCAGCAGAGAGGGGGGGACGGAGGAGACCCAGTACTTC.